The rows below give T cell receptor beta chains drawn from one sample of a study of T cells in Graves' hyperthyroidism and ophthalmopathy. TCRdb redid the calling of the multiplex PCR reads with MiXCR, one entry per CDR3 protein. This table holds 250,000 to 300,000 distinct CDR3 sequences, about 15% found once. The sample comprised blood. The source of these receptors is a woman aged 40 to 50 with Graves' hyperthyroidism that later progressed to Graves' ophthalmopathy. Each CDR3 is given with its conserved first and last residue. A D gene is named only where the DNA matches it firmly. Only some rows state a clone size, as once, few, many or a class for expanded clones.

clone_size d_call j_call v_call cdr3_aa cdr3_nt
many - TRBJ2-1 TRBV29-1 CSVGQLSYNEQFF TGCAGCGTTGGGCAGCTTTCGTACAATGAGCAGTTCTTC
many TRBD2 TRBJ2-3 TRBV6-1 CASSYGGLKADTQYF TGTGCCAGCAGTTACGGGGGACTAAAAGCGGATACGCAGTATTTT
many - TRBJ2-2 TRBV28 CASSPWEGALEGTGELFF TGTGCCAGCAGTCCCTGGGAGGGGGCTCTAGAGGGGACCGGGGAGCTGTTTTTT
- TRBD2 TRBJ2-1 TRBV29-1 CSVEALTSGRAPNEQFF TGCAGCGTTGAAGCCCTGACTAGCGGGAGGGCCCCCAATGAGCAGTTCTTC
few TRBD2 TRBJ2-1 TRBV7-3 CASSFSSGSSNEQFF TGTGCCAGCAGCTTCTCTAGCGGGAGTTCCAATGAGCAGTTCTTC
many - TRBJ2-2 TRBV27 CASSLRSSANTGELFF TGTGCCAGCAGTTTAAGATCCAGCGCGAACACCGGGGAGCTGTTTTTT
many - TRBJ1-1 TRBV2 CASSEADMNTEAFF TGTGCCAGCAGTGAAGCAGACATGAACACTGAAGCTTTCTTT
many TRBD1 TRBJ2-3 TRBV28 CASSLRQGGTDTQYF TGTGCCAGCAGTTTACGACAGGGCGGGACAGATACGCAGTATTTT
many - TRBJ1-2 TRBV6-1 CASARDSNYGYTF TGTGCCAGCGCCAGAGACAGTAACTATGGCTACACCTTC
many TRBD2 TRBJ2-2 TRBV2 CASSGGLAANTGELFF TGTGCCAGCAGTGGAGGACTAGCGGCGAACACCGGGGAGCTGTTTTTT
many - TRBJ2-2 TRBV5-1 CASSLVTANTGELFF TGCGCCAGCAGCTTGGTTACGGCGAACACCGGGGAGCTGTTTTTT
many - TRBJ1-2 TRBV6-6 CASSYGRGTAPNYGYTF TGTGCCAGCAGTTACGGGCGAGGGACCGCCCCTAACTATGGCTACACCTTC
few - TRBJ2-1 TRBV10-3 CAIRRTEGSYNEQFF TGTGCCATCAGGAGGACGGAGGGGTCCTACAATGAGCAGTTCTTC
once - TRBJ2-1 TRBV28 CASSPTHGGGEQFF TGTGCCAGCAGTCCGACTCACGGGGGAGGTGAGCAGTTCTTC
many - TRBJ2-1 TRBV5-6 CASSRTGSPRGEQFF TGTGCCAGCAGCCGTACAGGGTCCCCTAGGGGTGAGCAGTTCTTC
many - TRBJ2-6 TRBV28 CASQNILASGANVLTF TGTGCCAGTCAAAACATCCTGGCTTCTGGGGCCAACGTCCTGACTTTC